Shown below are 21 T cell receptor beta chains from a single sample sequenced in a study of human T cells and chemical hapten exposure. TCRdb independently ran MiXCR on the RACE reads; one entry per CDR3 protein. This sample yields tens of thousands of distinct CDR3 sequences, of which about 10% are seen a single time; approximately 4.6% belongs to the top ten. Time point in this sample: patch test 1, 2 weeks after DPC sensitization. Treatment noted: therapeutic diphenylcyclopropenone sensitization with weekly scalp DPC. Material: whole blood, obtained in connection with sensitization to the hapten diphenylcyclopropenone (DPC). The receptors here all came from a woman in her 50s with alopecia areata. Some clones in this sample may be carry-over from other donors' samples.

This chain joins TRBV5-1 and TRBJ2-5; D perhaps matches TRBD1 (6 bases). Germline CDR1 reads SGHRS; CDR2 reads YFSETQ. V was shortened by 0 bases and J by 3 bases, with 12 bases between the two germline ends. CDR3 length: 15 residues. The CDR3 protein is CASSLAGHSEETQYF. In nucleotides, the CDR3 is TGCGCCAGCAGCTTGGCGGGACACTCGGAAGAGACCCAGTACTTC.

In its sample, this clonotype was seen many times. The rearrangement uses TRBV7-9 and TRBJ2-5; D remains ambiguous. The CDR3 is 14 amino acids. Germline CDR1 SEHNR, CDR2 FQNEAQ (reference sequence). Trimming stripped 7 bases from V and 3 bases from J, with 15 bases between. CDR3: CASTNWADKETQYF. CDR3 nucleotides: TGTGCCAGCACGAATTGGGCGGATAAAGAGACCCAGTACTTC.

V and J are TRBV18 and TRBJ1-4, with D hard to call. CDR1 is KGHSH and CDR2 is LQKENI in the germline V gene. Trimming shortened V by 3 bases and J by 5 bases, and 13 bases separated the two germline ends. This CDR3 has 15 amino acids. DNA for the CDR3: TGTGCCAGCTCACCCCGCCAAGCGGAGAATGAAAAACTGTTTTTT. It encodes CASSPRQAENEKLFF.

The table lists this clonotype with many counts. The V and J genes are TRBV20-1 and TRBJ2-2; D might be TRBD2 (6 bases). The V end was cut by 6 bases, the J end by 5 bases, with 16 bases between. Germline lookup yields CDR1 DFQATT and CDR2 SNEGSKA (reference sequence). This CDR3 contains 14 residues. CDR3: CSAGSSVVTGELFF. As DNA, the CDR3 is TGCAGTGCCGGGTCTAGCGTGGTAACCGGGGAGCTGTTTTTT.

This clonotype has a count of ten or more. The chain recombines TRBV6-5 with TRBJ1-2; D unresolved. The CDR3 totals 16 residues. V was trimmed by 5 bases and J by 4 bases, leaving 20 bases between them. Germline V gene sequence: CDR1 MNHEY, CDR2 SVGAGI. CDR3 region: CASSTMIFGSTYGYTF. The DNA for the CDR3 is TGTGCCAGCAGTACAATGATTTTCGGATCCACCTATGGCTACACCTTC.

This clonotype appeared many times. The chain uses TRBV7-2 and TRBJ2-1; D might be TRBD1 or TRBD2, each matching 6 bases. CDR1 is SGHTA and CDR2 is FQGNSA in the germline V gene. The CDR3 is 16 residues long. V dropped 5 bases and J dropped 4 bases, with 18 bases sitting between them. CDR3 loop: CASSPRETGWYNEQFF. Written as DNA, the CDR3 is TGTGCCAGCAGCCCGCGGGAAACAGGGTGGTACAATGAGCAGTTCTTC.

This clonotype showed up many times. The genes are TRBV5-1 and TRBJ2-3, with 7 bases aligning to TRBD2. Germline trimming cut 4 bases from V and 2 bases from J; bases unmatched to any gene: 10. The CDR3 length is 16 residues. Germline V gene data show CDR1 as SGHRS and CDR2 as YFSETQ. The CDR3 region has the DNA TGCGCCAGCAGCGGGGCTAGCGGCCCCACCACAGATACGCAGTATTTT. This gives the protein CASSGASGPTTDTQYF. Using reference TRBV5-1 and TRBJ2-3 for the parts outside the CDR3, the full variable domain is KAGVTQTPRYLIKTRGQQVTLSCSPISGHRSVSWYQQTPGQGLQFLFEYFSETQRNKGNFPGRFSGRQFSNSRSEMNVSTLELGDSALYLCASSGASGPTTDTQYFGPGTRLTVL.

J is TRBJ1-5 and V is TRBV12-3 or TRBV12-4; tentatively, D is TRBD1 (5 bases). The CDR3 length is 15 residues. The V gene lost 3 bases and the J gene lost 7 bases, with 16 bases spanning the gap. The CDR3 spells CASSFRGNAGQPQHF. The CDR3 bases are TGTGCCAGCAGTTTTCGAGGCAACGCAGGGCAGCCCCAGCATTTT.

A few counts support this clonotype. This chain uses TRBV24-1 with TRBJ2-3; 12 bases match TRBD2. From germline, CDR1 is KGHDR and CDR2 SFDVKD. With 2 bases clipped from V and 6 bases from J, the junction kept 2 bases outside the gene matches. The CDR3 sequence is 15 residues long. For the CDR3, the DNA is TGTGCCACCAGTGATTCTAGCGGGAGGGCCGATACGCAGTATTTT. This encodes CATSDSSGRADTQYF.

This clonotype was seen ten or more times. The chain joins TRBV5-1 to TRBJ2-1, with 8 positions matching TRBD1. Germline V lookup: CDR1 SGHRS, CDR2 YFSETQ. V trimming: 1 base; J trimming: 5 bases; junction bases outside the gene matches: 5. The length of the CDR3 is 15 residues. CDR3 protein: CASSLIQGANNEQFF. DNA of the CDR3: TGCGCCAGCAGCTTGATCCAGGGGGCCAACAATGAGCAGTTCTTC.

The chain links TRBV3-1 to TRBJ2-4; 8 nucleotides agree with TRBD2. The trim removed 2 bases at V and 5 bases at J, leaving 8 bases unmatched. The CDR3 is 16 amino acids. Germline CDR1 is LGHDT and CDR2 is YNNKEL (reference sequence). The CDR3 loop is CASSQPTGTRQNIQYF. Here the CDR3 DNA reads TGTGCCAGCAGCCAACCTACCGGGACTAGGCAAAACATTCAGTACTTC.

This clonotype has at least ten counts. The V gene is TRBV19, the J gene TRBJ1-1, with D unresolved. Germline V lookup: CDR1 LNHDA, CDR2 SQIVND (reference sequence). The CDR3 runs to 16 residues. Deletions cut 1 base from V and 2 bases from J, with 14 bases between. The CDR3 bases are TGTGCCAGTAGTATAGCCTCCAGCATGGTTAACACTGAAGCTTTCTTT. This encodes CASSIASSMVNTEAFF.

This chain links TRBV30 with TRBJ2-3; the D gene is possibly TRBD2 (7 bases). V dropped 0 bases and J dropped 6 bases, with 19 bases sitting between them. From germline, CDR1 is GTSNPN and CDR2 SVGIG (reference sequence). This CDR3 has 16 amino acids. The CDR3 sequence: CAWSVAGASRSDTQYF. CDR3 DNA sequence: TGTGCCTGGAGTGTGGCGGGGGCCTCGAGGTCCGATACGCAGTATTTT.

V usage is TRBV18 and J usage is TRBJ2-1, with 9 nucleotides matching TRBD2. J was trimmed by 5 bases and V by 1 base; bases with no gene match: 15. The CDR3 extends over 19 amino acids. Germline loops: CDR1 KGHSH, CDR2 LQKENI. For the CDR3, the DNA is TGTGCCAGCTCACCACGGAGGAGAGCTAGCGGGGATATAAACAATGAGCAGTTCTTC. Its protein product is CASSPRRRASGDINNEQFF.

This clonotype was seen a handful of times. The chain couples TRBV20-1 to TRBJ1-4; D perhaps matches TRBD1 (6 bases). CDR1 and CDR2 (germline): DFQATT, SNEGSKA (reference sequence). V was shortened by 4 bases and J by 5 bases, with 14 bases between the two germline ends. The CDR3 length is 14 residues. CDR3 coding DNA: TGCAGTGCTATCCAGGGGAGACGGAATGAAAAACTGTTTTTT. Residues: CSAIQGRRNEKLFF.

The V and J genes are TRBV7-3 and TRBJ2-1; D tentatively reads TRBD1 or TRBD2 (5 bases each). The length of the CDR3 is 13 residues. V was clipped by 4 bases and J by 5 bases, with 9 bases between them. Germline V gene lookup returns CDR1 SGHTA and CDR2 FQGTGA. CDR3 nucleotides: TGTGCCAGCAGCTGGGACGGGAACAATGAGCAGTTCTTC. Amino acid sequence: CASSWDGNNEQFF.

V gene TRBV6-5 combines with J gene TRBJ1-1, with 10 bases lining up with TRBD1. CDR1 and CDR2 from the germline V gene are MNHEY and SVGAGI. CDR3 length: 15 residues. V shed 2 bases, J shed 6 bases, and the junction held 6 bases outside the gene matches. The CDR3 bases are TGTGCCAGCAGTTACGGACAGGGGGTCAGCGCTGAAGCTTTCTTT. Translating it yields CASSYGQGVSAEAFF.

J is TRBJ2-1 and V is TRBV5-8; the match to TRBD1 covers 9 bases. The CDR3 length is 15 residues. CDR1 is SGHTS, CDR2 YDEGEE, per germline. J gave up 9 bases and V 4 bases, and 11 bases lay outside the gene matches. The CDR3 bases are TGTGCCAGCAGCCGTGGACAGGGGTTGGCGGGTGAGCAGTTCTTC. Its protein product is CASSRGQGLAGEQFF.

As regards this clonotype: A clone one base away is much larger, so this may be a read error. The chain has TRBV7-3 and TRBJ2-7; D call uncertain. CDR1 is SGHTA, CDR2 FQGTGA, per germline. CDR3 size: 15 residues. CDR3 residues: CVSSFGHMDSYEQYF. The CDR3, as DNA: TGTGTCAGCAGCTTCGGCCACATGGACTCCTACGAGCAGTACTTC.

This clonotype has ten or more counts. The gene calls are TRBV14 and TRBJ2-7; 7 nucleotides match TRBD1. The CDR3 spans 16 residues. V lost 2 bases, J lost 6 bases, and 13 bases stayed unmatched. Germline V gives CDR1 SGHDN, CDR2 FVKESK. For the CDR3, the DNA is TGTGCCAGCAGCCAACGTAAGGGGGCTGGGGATTCCGAGCAGTACTTC. Translated, it gives CASSQRKGAGDSEQYF.

This clonotype was counted only a few times. This chain joins TRBV29-1 and TRBJ1-5; 7 nucleotides agree with TRBD1. V shed 5 bases and J 6 bases; nucleotides not matched to a gene: 7. Germline V CDR1 and CDR2: SQVTM, ANQGSEA. The CDR3 has 13 residues. CDR3 DNA sequence: TGCAGCGTTCAAACAGGGGACAGTCAGCCCCAGCATTTT. Its protein product is CSVQTGDSQPQHF.